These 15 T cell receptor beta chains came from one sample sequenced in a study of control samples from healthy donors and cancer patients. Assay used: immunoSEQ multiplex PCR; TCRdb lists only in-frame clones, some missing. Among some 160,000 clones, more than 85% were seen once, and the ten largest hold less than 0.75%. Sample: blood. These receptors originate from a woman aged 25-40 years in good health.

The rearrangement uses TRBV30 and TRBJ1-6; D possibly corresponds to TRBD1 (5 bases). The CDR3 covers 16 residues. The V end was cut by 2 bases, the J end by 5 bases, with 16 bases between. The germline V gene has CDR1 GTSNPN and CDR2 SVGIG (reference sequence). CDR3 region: CAWSNPRGGNNSPLHF. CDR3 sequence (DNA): TGTGCCTGGAGTAACCCCCGGGGCGGAAATAATTCACCCCTCCACTTT.

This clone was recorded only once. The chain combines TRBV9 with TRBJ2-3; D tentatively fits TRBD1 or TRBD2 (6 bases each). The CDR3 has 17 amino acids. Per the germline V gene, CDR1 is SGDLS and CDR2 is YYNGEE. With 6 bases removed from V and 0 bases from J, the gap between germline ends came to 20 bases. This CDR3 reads CASTPRGVHTSTDTQYF. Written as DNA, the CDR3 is TGTGCCAGCACCCCAAGGGGGGTTCACACTAGCACAGATACGCAGTATTTT.

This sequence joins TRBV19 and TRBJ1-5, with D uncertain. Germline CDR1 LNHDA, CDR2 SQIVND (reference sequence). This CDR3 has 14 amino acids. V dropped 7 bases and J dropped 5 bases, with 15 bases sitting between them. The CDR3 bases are TGTGCCAGTACCCGGGCCCCTAAGGATCAGCCCCAGCATTTT. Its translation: CASTRAPKDQPQHF.

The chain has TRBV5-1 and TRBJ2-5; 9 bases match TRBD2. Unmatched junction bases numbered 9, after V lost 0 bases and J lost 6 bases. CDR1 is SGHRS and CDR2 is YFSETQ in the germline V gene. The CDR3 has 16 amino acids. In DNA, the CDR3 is TGCGCCAGCAGCTTGGGGGTAGCGGGAGTTCAACAGACCCAGTACTTC. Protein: CASSLGVAGVQQTQYF.

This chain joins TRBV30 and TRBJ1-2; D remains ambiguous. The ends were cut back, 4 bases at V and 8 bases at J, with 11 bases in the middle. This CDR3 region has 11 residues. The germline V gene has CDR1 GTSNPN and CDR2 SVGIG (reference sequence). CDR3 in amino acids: CAWTSGWGYTF. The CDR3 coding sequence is TGTGCCTGGACCTCGGGGTGGGGCTACACCTTC.

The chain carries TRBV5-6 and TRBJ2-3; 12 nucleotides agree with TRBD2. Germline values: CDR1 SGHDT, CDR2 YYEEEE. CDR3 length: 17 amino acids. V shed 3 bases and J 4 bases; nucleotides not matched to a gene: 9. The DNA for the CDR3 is TGTGCCAGCAGCTGGGAGACTAGCGGGAGTAGGGCAGATACGCAGTATTTT. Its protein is CASSWETSGSRADTQYF.

The CDR3 is CASRKTGGSYEQYF. CDR3 nucleotides: TGCGCCAGCAGGAAGACAGGGGGCTCCTACGAGCAGTACTTC. This chain connects TRBV4-1 to TRBJ2-7; 9 nucleotides match TRBD1. J gave up 0 bases and V 6 bases, and 3 bases lay outside the gene matches. The CDR3 totals 14 residues. The germline V gene has CDR1 MGHRA and CDR2 YSYEKL.

CDR3 coding DNA: TGTGCCAGCAGCTTTGGTACTCAGCCCCAGCATTTT. Protein sequence: CASSFGTQPQHF. The V call is TRBV7-9, the J call TRBJ1-5, with unresolved D. Germline CDR1 and CDR2: SEHNR and FQNEAQ (reference sequence). Trimming removed 3 bases at V and 6 bases at J, with 6 bases between. This CDR3 has 12 residues.

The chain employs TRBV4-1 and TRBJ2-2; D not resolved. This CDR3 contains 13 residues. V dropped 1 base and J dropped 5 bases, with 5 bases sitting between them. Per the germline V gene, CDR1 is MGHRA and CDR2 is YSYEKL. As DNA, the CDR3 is TGCGCCAGCAGCCAAGTGCGTACCGGGGAGCTGTTTTTT. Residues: CASSQVRTGELFF.

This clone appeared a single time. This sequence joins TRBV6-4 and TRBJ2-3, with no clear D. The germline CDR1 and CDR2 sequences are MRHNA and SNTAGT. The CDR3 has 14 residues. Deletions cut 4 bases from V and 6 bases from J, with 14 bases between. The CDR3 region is CASSVQTTSDTQYF. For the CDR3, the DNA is TGTGCCAGCAGTGTACAAACTACCTCGGATACGCAGTATTTT.

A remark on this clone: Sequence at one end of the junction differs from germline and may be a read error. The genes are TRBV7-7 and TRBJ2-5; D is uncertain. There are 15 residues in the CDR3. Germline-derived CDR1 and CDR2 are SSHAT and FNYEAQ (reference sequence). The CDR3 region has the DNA TGTGCTAGCAGCTTAGTTATAGGGCGTCGGGAGACCCAGTACTTC. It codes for CASSLVIGRRETQYF.

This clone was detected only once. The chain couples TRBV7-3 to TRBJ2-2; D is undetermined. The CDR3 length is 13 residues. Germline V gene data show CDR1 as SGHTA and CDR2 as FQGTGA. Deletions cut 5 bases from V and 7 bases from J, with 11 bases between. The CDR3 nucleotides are TGTGCCAGCAGCGTTTCGCCGATCGGGGAGCTGTTTTTT. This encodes CASSVSPIGELFF.

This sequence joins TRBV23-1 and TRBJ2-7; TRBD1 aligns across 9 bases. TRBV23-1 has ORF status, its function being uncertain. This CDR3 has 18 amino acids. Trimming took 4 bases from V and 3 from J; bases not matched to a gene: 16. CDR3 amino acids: CASSRHRRFPGQGYEQYF. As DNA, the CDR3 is TGCGCCAGCAGTCGCCATCGCAGATTTCCGGGACAGGGCTACGAGCAGTACTTC.

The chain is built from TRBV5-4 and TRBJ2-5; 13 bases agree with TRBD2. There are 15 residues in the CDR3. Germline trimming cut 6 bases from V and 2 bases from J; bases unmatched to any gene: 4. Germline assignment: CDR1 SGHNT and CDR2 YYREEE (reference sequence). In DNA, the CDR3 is TGTGCCAGCAACCTGGGACTAGCGGGGCAAGAGACCCAGTACTTC. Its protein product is CASNLGLAGQETQYF.

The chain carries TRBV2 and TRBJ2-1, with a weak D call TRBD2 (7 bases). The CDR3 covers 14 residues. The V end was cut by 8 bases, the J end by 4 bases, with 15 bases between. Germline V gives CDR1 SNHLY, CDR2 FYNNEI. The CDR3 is CASGAGEGYNEQFF. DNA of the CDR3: TGTGCCAGCGGGGCAGGGGAGGGTTACAATGAGCAGTTCTTC.